A selection of T cell receptor beta chains follows, all from one sample in a study of blood T cell repertoires in COVID-19. Generated by immunoSEQ multiplex PCR, the TCRdb table keeps only in-frame clones and is missing some. This table has a few hundred thousand clones, more than 75% appearing once. Sequencing input: PBMCs or T cells enriched from blood (not recorded which). The receptors shown here come from a woman under 40 who had recovered from COVID-19. Each CDR3 is given with its conserved first and last residue. Fields, in order: V gene, J gene, D gene, CDR3 length, clone size, CDR3 protein, CDR3 DNA. The D gene is left open where the match is weak. Some rows mark clone size as missing; the rest say once, few, many or name a class of expanded clone.

v_gene: TRBV19; j_gene: TRBJ1-5; d_gene: NA; len: 14; abundance: NA; CDR3aa: CASSAGLGVQPQHF; CDR3nt: TGTGCCAGTAGTGCGGGCCTCGGGGTGCAGCCCCAGCATTTT
v_gene: TRBV4-2; j_gene: TRBJ2-5; d_gene: TRBD2; len: 15; abundance: NA; CDR3aa: CASSQDRAGGETQYF; CDR3nt: TGTGCCAGCAGCCAAGATCGAGCGGGGGGGGAGACCCAGTACTTC
v_gene: TRBV27; j_gene: TRBJ2-7; d_gene: TRBD2; len: 16; abundance: NA; CDR3aa: CASSPQGQGGVGEQYF; CDR3nt: TGTGCCAGCAGTCCCCAAGGGCAGGGAGGGGTGGGAGAGCAGTACTTC
v_gene: TRBV11-3; j_gene: TRBJ2-1; d_gene: TRBD1; len: 17; abundance: NA; CDR3aa: CASSSTSGTGGYNEQFF; CDR3nt: TGTGCCAGCAGCTCAACGTCCGGGACAGGGGGCTACAATGAGCAGTTCTTC
v_gene: TRBV5-1; j_gene: TRBJ2-3; d_gene: TRBD2; len: 15; abundance: NA; CDR3aa: CASSFGLAGEDTQYF; CDR3nt: TGCGCCAGCAGCTTCGGACTAGCGGGAGAAGATACGCAGTATTTT
v_gene: TRBV19; j_gene: TRBJ2-7; d_gene: TRBD2; len: 16; abundance: NA; CDR3aa: CASSGAGGSSSYEQYF; CDR3nt: TGTGCCAGTAGTGGAGCGGGGGGTTCGAGCTCCTACGAGCAGTACTTC
v_gene: TRBV5-1; j_gene: TRBJ2-3; d_gene: TRBD2; len: 15; abundance: few; CDR3aa: CASSWAGGGTDTQYF; CDR3nt: TGCGCCAGCAGCTGGGCGGGGGGTGGAACAGATACGCAGTATTTT
v_gene: TRBV11-3; j_gene: TRBJ2-1; d_gene: TRBD2; len: 13; abundance: once; CDR3aa: CASRASGNDEQFF; CDR3nt: TGTGCCAGCAGGGCTAGCGGGAACGATGAGCAGTTCTTC
v_gene: TRBV9; j_gene: TRBJ2-3; d_gene: TRBD2; len: 18; abundance: NA; CDR3aa: CASSVGASGIPSTDTQYF; CDR3nt: TGTGCCAGCAGCGTGGGGGCTAGCGGGATCCCTAGCACAGATACGCAGTATTTT
v_gene: TRBV28; j_gene: TRBJ2-7; d_gene: TRBD2; len: 18; abundance: NA; CDR3aa: CASRHSRERTSGSYEQYF; CDR3nt: TGTGCCAGCAGACACTCCAGGGAACGGACTAGCGGATCCTACGAGCAGTACTTC
v_gene: TRBV28; j_gene: TRBJ2-2; d_gene: TRBD1; len: 17; abundance: NA; CDR3aa: CASSPGQGTLNGVELFF; CDR3nt: TGTGCCAGCAGTCCAGGACAGGGGACACTTAATGGTGTGGAGCTGTTTTTT
v_gene: TRBV27; j_gene: TRBJ2-2; d_gene: NA; len: 18; abundance: NA; CDR3aa: CASSLFPPRQDGYGELFF; CDR3nt: TGTGCCAGCAGTTTATTCCCCCCTCGACAGGACGGTTACGGGGAGCTGTTTTTT
v_gene: TRBV5-4; j_gene: TRBJ2-1; d_gene: NA; len: 14; abundance: NA; CDR3aa: CASSGGSSYNEQFF; CDR3nt: TGTGCCAGCAGCGGCGGTAGCTCCTACAATGAGCAGTTCTTC
v_gene: TRBV5-5; j_gene: TRBJ2-4; d_gene: TRBD1; len: 13; abundance: NA; CDR3aa: CASSLGLVDREYF; CDR3nt: TGTGCCAGCAGCTTGGGCCTCGTGGACAGGGAGTACTTC
v_gene: TRBV7-9; j_gene: TRBJ1-2; d_gene: NA; len: 12; abundance: NA; CDR3aa: CASSEGSYGYTF; CDR3nt: TGTGCCAGCTCCGAAGGGAGCTATGGCTACACCTTC
v_gene: TRBV7-9; j_gene: TRBJ1-1; d_gene: NA; len: 14; abundance: once; CDR3aa: CASSPSTAPGGAFF; CDR3nt: TGTGCCAGCAGCCCCTCGACAGCACCCGGGGGAGCTTTCTTT
v_gene: TRBV11-2; j_gene: TRBJ2-7; d_gene: NA; len: 15; abundance: NA; CDR3aa: CASSPTGTVPYEQYF; CDR3nt: TGTGCCAGCAGCCCAACCGGGACTGTGCCATACGAGCAGTACTTC
v_gene: TRBV6-5; j_gene: TRBJ1-2; d_gene: TRBD1; len: 14; abundance: NA; CDR3aa: CASSSQGADYGYTF; CDR3nt: TGTGCCAGCAGTTCACAGGGGGCTGACTATGGCTACACCTTC
v_gene: TRBV2; j_gene: TRBJ2-5; d_gene: NA; len: 12; abundance: NA; CDR3aa: CASRQIQETQYF; CDR3nt: TGTGCCAGCAGACAGATACAAGAGACCCAGTACTTC
v_gene: TRBV19; j_gene: TRBJ2-5; d_gene: NA; len: 13; abundance: NA; CDR3aa: CASSIGLGETQYF; CDR3nt: TGTGCCAGTAGTATAGGTCTAGGTGAGACCCAGTACTTC
v_gene: TRBV5-8; j_gene: TRBJ2-7; d_gene: NA; len: 14; abundance: NA; CDR3aa: CASSHRDSQGGQYF; CDR3nt: TGTGCCAGCAGCCACCGGGACTCCCAGGGGGGGCAGTACTTC
v_gene: TRBV5-1; j_gene: TRBJ2-7; d_gene: TRBD1; len: 12; abundance: NA; CDR3aa: CASSKDRDEQYF; CDR3nt: TGCGCCAGCAGCAAGGACAGGGACGAGCAGTACTTC
v_gene: TRBV27; j_gene: TRBJ1-6; d_gene: NA; len: 13; abundance: once; CDR3aa: CASSPTVNSPLHF; CDR3nt: TGTGCCAGCAGTCCGACAGTAAATTCACCCCTCCACTTT
v_gene: TRBV28; j_gene: TRBJ1-1; d_gene: NA; len: 14; abundance: NA; CDR3aa: CASSPMDEGTEAFF; CDR3nt: TGTGCCAGCAGTCCCATGGACGAGGGCACTGAAGCTTTCTTT
v_gene: TRBV6-5; j_gene: TRBJ1-6; d_gene: TRBD1; len: 15; abundance: NA; CDR3aa: CASRDRVSGNSPLHF; CDR3nt: TGTGCCAGCAGAGACAGGGTTTCTGGGAATTCACCCCTCCACTTT
v_gene: TRBV7-2; j_gene: TRBJ1-5; d_gene: NA; len: 17; abundance: NA; CDR3aa: CASSLGTGGAGHQPQHF; CDR3nt: TGTGCCAGCAGCTTAGGGACCGGCGGTGCAGGGCATCAGCCCCAGCATTTT
v_gene: TRBV27; j_gene: TRBJ1-4; d_gene: NA; len: 13; abundance: NA; CDR3aa: CATRGGNEEKLFF; CDR3nt: TGTGCCACCCGAGGGGGAAACGAGGAAAAACTGTTTTTT
v_gene: TRBV28; j_gene: TRBJ1-5; d_gene: TRBD1; len: 12; abundance: NA; CDR3aa: CASRGQHQPQHF; CDR3nt: TGTGCCAGCAGGGGACAGCATCAGCCCCAGCATTTT
v_gene: TRBV7-9; j_gene: TRBJ2-7; d_gene: TRBD1; len: 16; abundance: NA; CDR3aa: CASSQITDRNSYEQYF; CDR3nt: TGTGCCAGCAGCCAAATAACGGACAGGAACTCCTACGAGCAGTACTTC
v_gene: TRBV5-1; j_gene: TRBJ2-5; d_gene: TRBD2; len: 15; abundance: NA; CDR3aa: CASSNSGGHQETQYF; CDR3nt: TGCGCCAGCAGTAATAGCGGGGGGCACCAAGAGACCCAGTACTTC
v_gene: TRBV2; j_gene: TRBJ1-2; d_gene: TRBD1; len: 14; abundance: NA; CDR3aa: CASSEATTGGGYTF; CDR3nt: TGTGCCAGCAGTGAAGCGACGACAGGGGGCGGCTACACCTTC
v_gene: TRBV14; j_gene: TRBJ2-5; d_gene: TRBD2; len: 17; abundance: NA; CDR3aa: CASSQGAASGSQETQYF; CDR3nt: TGTGCCAGCAGCCAAGGGGCGGCTAGCGGGTCCCAAGAGACCCAGTACTTC
v_gene: TRBV7-9; j_gene: TRBJ1-2; d_gene: NA; len: 17; abundance: NA; CDR3aa: CASSPAGTAGANYGYTF; CDR3nt: TGTGCCAGCAGCCCCGCCGGGACCGCGGGGGCTAACTATGGCTACACCTTC
v_gene: TRBV27; j_gene: TRBJ1-5; d_gene: TRBD1; len: 15; abundance: NA; CDR3aa: CASSLRWTGRQPQHF; CDR3nt: TGTGCCAGCAGTTTACGCTGGACAGGCAGGCAGCCCCAGCATTTT
v_gene: TRBV21-1; j_gene: TRBJ2-1; d_gene: NA; len: 14; abundance: NA; CDR3aa: CASSGTGEDNEQFF; CDR3nt: TGTGCCAGCTCCGGGACAGGGGAGGACAATGAGCAGTTCTTC
v_gene: TRBV3-1/TRBV3-2; j_gene: TRBJ2-1; d_gene: TRBD1; len: 15; abundance: NA; CDR3aa: CASSQDMAGGHEQFF; CDR3nt: TGTGCCAGCAGCCAAGATATGGCAGGGGGCCATGAGCAGTTCTTC
v_gene: TRBV27; j_gene: TRBJ2-7; d_gene: NA; len: 13; abundance: NA; CDR3aa: CASSLTPNHEQYF; CDR3nt: TGTGCCAGCAGTTTAACGCCTAACCACGAGCAGTACTTC
v_gene: TRBV2; j_gene: TRBJ2-1; d_gene: TRBD1; len: 14; abundance: NA; CDR3aa: CASSETGGHNEQFF; CDR3nt: TGTGCCAGCAGTGAAACAGGGGGCCACAATGAGCAGTTCTTC
v_gene: TRBV3-1/TRBV3-2; j_gene: TRBJ2-2; d_gene: NA; len: 15; abundance: NA; CDR3aa: CASSQSDSDTGELFF; CDR3nt: TGTGCCAGCAGCCAATCAGACTCGGACACCGGGGAGCTGTTTTTT
v_gene: TRBV7-9; j_gene: TRBJ2-1; d_gene: TRBD2; len: 15; abundance: once; CDR3aa: CASSLLLAGVDEQFF; CDR3nt: TGTGCCAGCAGCTTATTACTAGCGGGAGTCGATGAGCAGTTCTTC
v_gene: TRBV29-1; j_gene: TRBJ2-7; d_gene: NA; len: 13; abundance: NA; CDR3aa: CSVLQGSSYEQYF; CDR3nt: TGCAGCGTTTTACAGGGTTCGTCCTACGAGCAGTACTTC
v_gene: TRBV5-6; j_gene: TRBJ2-7; d_gene: NA; len: 12; abundance: NA; CDR3aa: CASSSGTTEQYF; CDR3nt: TGTGCCAGCAGCTCCGGGACAACAGAGCAGTACTTC
v_gene: TRBV4-2; j_gene: TRBJ2-5; d_gene: TRBD2; len: 17; abundance: NA; CDR3aa: CASSQGPTSGGGETQYF; CDR3nt: TGTGCCAGCAGCCAAGGACCCACTAGCGGGGGAGGAGAGACCCAGTACTTC
v_gene: TRBV14; j_gene: TRBJ1-1; d_gene: NA; len: 15; abundance: few; CDR3aa: CASSQDISRSSEAFF; CDR3nt: TGTGCCAGCAGCCAAGATATTTCCAGGTCGTCTGAAGCTTTCTTT
v_gene: TRBV18; j_gene: TRBJ2-1; d_gene: NA; len: 13; abundance: NA; CDR3aa: CASSPPSDDEQFF; CDR3nt: TGTGCCAGCTCACCACCGAGCGACGATGAGCAGTTCTTC
v_gene: TRBV10-3; j_gene: TRBJ2-1; d_gene: TRBD1; len: 15; abundance: NA; CDR3aa: CAISRGTGGIDEQFF; CDR3nt: TGTGCCATCAGCCGGGGGACAGGGGGCATCGATGAGCAGTTCTTC
v_gene: TRBV9; j_gene: TRBJ2-3; d_gene: TRBD2; len: 17; abundance: NA; CDR3aa: CASSVPGLAVRGDTQYF; CDR3nt: TGTGCCAGCAGCGTACCGGGACTAGCGGTTAGAGGAGATACGCAGTATTTT
v_gene: TRBV9; j_gene: TRBJ2-7; d_gene: NA; len: 15; abundance: NA; CDR3aa: CASSKEQGGSYEQYF; CDR3nt: TGTGCCAGCAGCAAGGAGCAGGGGGGCTCCTACGAGCAGTACTTC
v_gene: TRBV2; j_gene: TRBJ1-1; d_gene: NA; len: 14; abundance: NA; CDR3aa: CASSDRVGNTEAFF; CDR3nt: TGTGCCAGCAGTGACAGGGTAGGGAACACTGAAGCTTTCTTT
v_gene: TRBV3-1/TRBV3-2; j_gene: TRBJ2-7; d_gene: NA; len: 16; abundance: NA; CDR3aa: CASSQDSSGSAYEQYF; CDR3nt: TGTGCCAGCAGCCAAGACTCAAGCGGCAGTGCCTACGAGCAGTACTTC
v_gene: TRBV2; j_gene: TRBJ1-2; d_gene: TRBD1; len: 13; abundance: NA; CDR3aa: CAIGQGRGDGYTF; CDR3nt: TGTGCCATCGGACAGGGGAGGGGAGATGGCTACACCTTC
v_gene: TRBV7-9; j_gene: TRBJ1-2; d_gene: TRBD1; len: 16; abundance: NA; CDR3aa: CASSYPTGGQYYGYTF; CDR3nt: TGTGCCAGCAGCTACCCGACAGGGGGCCAGTACTATGGCTACACCTTC
v_gene: TRBV27; j_gene: TRBJ2-2; d_gene: NA; len: 16; abundance: NA; CDR3aa: CASSLGFGHQSGELFF; CDR3nt: TGTGCCAGCAGTTTAGGTTTCGGACATCAATCCGGGGAGCTGTTTTTT
v_gene: TRBV5-5; j_gene: TRBJ2-5; d_gene: TRBD2; len: 16; abundance: once; CDR3aa: CASSPRGAGGVETQYF; CDR3nt: TGTGCCAGCAGCCCCAGGGGAGCGGGAGGGGTGGAGACCCAGTACTTC
v_gene: TRBV28; j_gene: TRBJ1-6; d_gene: TRBD1; len: 16; abundance: NA; CDR3aa: CASSLFQGGSNSPLHF; CDR3nt: TGTGCCAGCAGTTTATTTCAGGGGGGCTCTAATTCACCCCTCCACTTT
v_gene: TRBV28; j_gene: TRBJ2-1; d_gene: TRBD2; len: 15; abundance: NA; CDR3aa: CAAGPSGRGMDEQFF; CDR3nt: TGTGCCGCTGGTCCTAGCGGGAGGGGAATGGATGAGCAGTTCTTC
v_gene: TRBV7-2; j_gene: TRBJ1-5; d_gene: TRBD1; len: 14; abundance: NA; CDR3aa: CASSLETGPQPQHF; CDR3nt: TGTGCCAGCAGCTTGGAGACAGGGCCCCAGCCCCAGCATTTT
v_gene: TRBV29-1; j_gene: TRBJ2-7; d_gene: NA; len: 12; abundance: once; CDR3aa: CSAAQGTYEQYF; CDR3nt: TGCAGCGCAGCACAGGGAACCTACGAGCAGTACTTC
v_gene: TRBV30; j_gene: TRBJ2-1; d_gene: NA; len: 13; abundance: NA; CDR3aa: CAWSDTSYNEQFF; CDR3nt: TGTGCCTGGAGTGACACATCCTACAATGAGCAGTTCTTC